One sample yielded the 3 T cell receptor beta chains listed below, sequenced in a study of blood T cell repertoires in COVID-19. Repertoires were generated with immunoSEQ multiplex PCR, while TCRdb's copy carries only in-frame clones and drops some. The sample includes roughly 500,000 clones, roughly nine tenths of them seen just once. The sequenced sample consisted of PBMCs or T cells enriched from blood (not recorded which). These receptors originate from a woman aged 55 to 70 who had recovered from COVID-19.

This chain uses TRBV21-1 with TRBJ2-7; the D call TRBD2 from the table was never checked on the DNA. TRBV21-1 is marked as a pseudogene. The CDR3 runs to 16 residues. CDR3 bases: TGTGCCAGCAGCCCGAACGGGGTCCGGGCCTCCTACGAGCAGTACGTC. It yields the protein CASSPNGVRASYEQYV.

The rearrangement uses TRBV7-7 and TRBJ2-5, with TRBD1 matching 9 bases. The junction had 13 bases not matched to a gene; V was cut back by 4 bases and J by 1 base. This CDR3 has 18 residues. CDR1 and CDR2 (germline): SSHAT, FNYEAQ (reference sequence). Written as DNA, the CDR3 is TGTGCCAGCAGCTCAGTAACCATCGACAGGGGGTCCCAAGAGACCCAGTACTTC. Protein sequence: CASSSVTIDRGSQETQYF.

The chain joins TRBV6-5 to TRBJ2-5, with D unresolved. Germline V gene sequence: CDR1 MNHEY, CDR2 SVGAGI. V was clipped by 6 bases and J by 5 bases, with 7 bases between them. The CDR3 loop spans 11 amino acids. The CDR3 reads CASRAWETQYF. Here the CDR3 DNA reads TGTGCCAGCAGGGCTTGGGAGACCCAGTACTTC.